The next 29 T cell receptor beta chains were all read from a single sample in a study of blood T cell repertoires in COVID-19. Sequencing was performed with immunoSEQ multiplex PCR; in TCRdb, only in-frame clones are kept and a portion is missing. Of over 200,000 clones listed, about 86% were seen once; the top ten hold just over 3%. Sample: peripheral blood. These receptors originate from a woman in her thirties who had recovered from COVID-19.

This chain links TRBV7-7 with TRBJ2-5; unclear D gene. Germline loops: CDR1 SSHAT, CDR2 FNYEAQ (reference sequence). Trimming pared 5 bases from V and 5 bases from J, leaving 21 bases between. The CDR3 sequence is 16 residues long. The CDR3 nucleotides read TGTGCCAGCAGCCCCAACTCCTGGTTCCCTGATGAGACCCAGTACTTC. This translates into CASSPNSWFPDETQYF.

This clone was seen once. The chain combines TRBV5-1 with TRBJ2-7; the D gene is possibly TRBD2 (6 bases). Trimming pared 5 bases from V and 6 bases from J, leaving 18 bases between. The germline gives CDR1 SGHRS, CDR2 YFSETQ. The CDR3 contains 14 residues. CDR3 DNA sequence: TGCGCCAGCAGAATGGGACTTTCGGCACCCGAGCAGTACTTC. Protein: CASRMGLSAPEQYF.

The CDR3 protein is CASLQGWYYTF. The DNA for the CDR3 is TGTGCCAGCCTACAGGGTTGGTACTACACCTTC. The chain uses TRBV6-5 and TRBJ1-2; perhaps TRBD1 as D (6 bases). CDR1 is MNHEY, CDR2 SVGAGI, per germline. The CDR3 totals 11 residues. V was pared by 8 bases and J by 10 bases, with 14 bases between.

The chain links TRBV9 to TRBJ2-1; 9 nucleotides agree with TRBD2. The CDR3 is made up of 16 amino acids. Trimming took 4 bases from V and 1 from J; bases not matched to a gene: 6. Per germline, CDR1 SGDLS and CDR2 YYNGEE. CDR3 amino acids: CASSPPSGESYNEQFF. The CDR3 bases are TGTGCCAGCAGCCCTCCTAGCGGGGAGTCCTACAATGAGCAGTTCTTC. Filled out from reference TRBV9 and TRBJ2-1, the complete variable domain reads DSGVTQTPKHLITATGQRVTLRCSPRSGDLSVYWYQQSLDQGLQFLIQYYNGEERAKGNILERFSAQQFPDLHSELNLSSLELGDSALYFCASSPPSGESYNEQFFGPGTRLTVL.

V and J are TRBV10-3 and TRBJ1-1, with TRBD1 as a possible D gene (5 bases). Germline V gene sequence: CDR1 ENHRY, CDR2 SYGVKD. The V end was cut by 10 bases, the J end by 0 bases, with 12 bases between. The CDR3 has 13 amino acids. The CDR3 DNA reads TGTGCCAGTAAGGGGCGGATGAACACTGAAGCTTTCTTT. Protein product: CASKGRMNTEAFF.

The chain combines TRBV3-1 (or the pseudogene TRBV3-2) with TRBJ1-1; tentative D call: TRBD1 (6 bases). The CDR3 runs 15 residues. V shed 4 bases and J shed 0 bases, with 12 bases lying between them. Per the germline V gene, CDR1 is LGHDT and CDR2 is YNNKEL (reference sequence). The CDR3 bases are TGTGCCAGCAGCCCCCCACAGGGATTGAACACTGAAGCTTTCTTT. Translated: CASSPPQGLNTEAFF.

For the CDR3, the DNA is TGCGCCAGCAGCCCTGGGACAGTGTCTAACTATGGCTACACCTTC. Translation: CASSPGTVSNYGYTF. This chain connects TRBV4-1 to TRBJ1-2; 7 bases line up with TRBD1. Per germline, CDR1 MGHRA and CDR2 YSYEKL. Trimming took 4 bases from V and 0 from J; bases not matched to a gene: 5. The CDR3 is 15 amino acids.

This sequence joins TRBV4-3 and TRBJ1-2; weak D call: TRBD1 (5 bases). The CDR3 sequence is 17 residues long. V lost 1 base, J lost 4 bases, and 19 bases lay in between. Germline lookup yields CDR1 LGHNA and CDR2 YSLEER. The CDR3 loop is CASSQAEVRGGSYGYTF. DNA of the CDR3: TGCGCCAGCAGCCAAGCGGAGGTGAGGGGCGGGAGCTATGGCTACACCTTC.

This chain joins TRBV2 and TRBJ2-5; D is ambiguous. The CDR3 covers 13 residues. V lost 7 bases and J lost 2, with 11 bases in between. The germline gives CDR1 SNHLY, CDR2 FYNNEI. The CDR3 DNA sequence: TGTGCCAGCACCCCTACCTTACAAGAGACCCAGTACTTC. Protein: CASTPTLQETQYF. The full variable domain, in which reference TRBV2 and TRBJ2-5 provide the parts outside the CDR3, is EPEVTQTPSHQVTQMGQEVILRCVPISNHLYFYWYRQILGQKVEFLVSFYNNEISEKSEIFDDQFSVERPDGSNFTLKIRSTKLEDSAMYFCASTPTLQETQYFGPGTRLLVL.

V gene TRBV4-1 combines with J gene TRBJ2-3, with TRBD2 matching 13 bases. Trimming took 2 bases from V and 2 from J; bases not matched to a gene: 7. The length of the CDR3 is 18 residues. Per germline, CDR1 MGHRA and CDR2 YSYEKL. CDR3 coding DNA: TGCGCCAGCAGCCAATCGAGACTAGCGGGGGGTTCCACAGATACGCAGTATTTT. As protein: CASSQSRLAGGSTDTQYF.

Written as DNA, the CDR3 is TGTGCCAGCAGCCTCGTCCAGCGGGGGTACAATGAGCAGTTCTTC. This translates into CASSLVQRGYNEQFF. The chain joins TRBV7-9 to TRBJ2-1; 8 positions match TRBD2. The CDR3 spans 15 residues. Germline-derived CDR1 and CDR2 are SEHNR and FQNEAQ (reference sequence). The J segment lost 4 bases and the V segment lost 5 bases, leaving 7 bases of the junction unmatched.

The chain joins TRBV7-7 to TRBJ2-5; a possible D gene is TRBD1 (6 bases). The CDR3 runs to 14 residues. From germline, CDR1 is SSHAT and CDR2 FNYEAQ (reference sequence). V was trimmed by 0 bases and J by 2 bases, leaving 7 bases between them. The CDR3: CASSLAGQQETQYF. DNA for the CDR3: TGTGCCAGCAGCTTAGCCGGACAGCAAGAGACCCAGTACTTC.

The CDR3 nucleotides read TGCGCCAGCAGCTTGCCTCCGGGACACCTACCTAGCCCCTACGAGCAGTACTTC. Its translation: CASSLPPGHLPSPYEQYF. The rearrangement links TRBV5-1 to TRBJ2-7; D is perhaps TRBD1 (6 bases). The CDR3 loop spans 18 amino acids. V was trimmed by 1 base and J by 2 bases, leaving 22 bases between them. The V gene's germline CDR1 is SGHRS and CDR2 YFSETQ.

This chain joins TRBV7-4 and TRBJ1-4; D is possibly TRBD1 (6 bases). V lost 5 bases and J 0 bases, leaving 7 bases between the germline ends. The V gene's germline CDR1 is SGHVT and CDR2 SQSDAQ. CDR3 length equals 14 residues. The CDR3 nucleotides read TGTGCCAGCAGCCGGACAGCAACTAATGAAAAACTGTTTTTT. Amino acid sequence: CASSRTATNEKLFF.

The rearrangement links TRBV19 to TRBJ1-1; TRBD1 agrees at 9 bases. Losses at the gene ends were 4 bases for V and 4 bases for J; bases not matched to a gene: 10. The CDR3 contains 16 residues. From germline, CDR1 is LNHDA and CDR2 SQIVND (reference sequence). CDR3 in amino acids: CASSNLQGQGTTEAFF. In DNA, the CDR3 is TGTGCCAGTAGTAACTTACAGGGACAGGGAACCACTGAAGCTTTCTTT. The complete variable domain, with remaining parts taken from reference TRBV19 and TRBJ1-1, reads DGGITQSPKYLFRKEGQNVTLSCEQNLNHDAMYWYRQDPGQGLRLIYYSQIVNDFQKGDIAEGYSVSREKKESFPLTVTSAQKNPTAFYLCASSNLQGQGTTEAFFGQGTRLTVV.

This chain uses TRBV6-5 with TRBJ2-7; D is possibly TRBD1 (5 bases). This CDR3 region has 16 residues. V lost 0 bases and J 0 bases, leaving 12 bases between the germline ends. Germline V CDR1 and CDR2: MNHEY, SVGAGI. DNA for the CDR3: TGTGCCAGCAGTTACTCACTCGGACACCTCTCCTACGAGCAGTACTTC. Its protein product is CASSYSLGHLSYEQYF.

The chain carries TRBV27 and TRBJ2-7; 10 bases are shared with TRBD2. V was clipped by 6 bases and J by 5 bases; unmatched bases: 7. The CDR3 covers 14 residues. The germline V gene encodes CDR1 MNHEY and CDR2 SMNVEV (reference sequence). CDR3 nucleotides: TGTGCCAGCAGCGAGCGGGGGGGCCGAGACGAGCAGTACTTC. Encoded protein: CASSERGGRDEQYF.

The V call is TRBV11-2, the J call TRBJ2-5, with 7 bases lining up with TRBD2. V lost 6 bases to trimming and J lost 6 bases; unmatched junction nucleotides: 16. The germline gives CDR1 SGHAT, CDR2 FQNNGV. The CDR3 consists of 16 residues. The CDR3 is CASSYVRGGARKTQYF. In DNA, the CDR3 is TGTGCCAGCAGTTATGTTCGCGGGGGTGCGAGAAAGACCCAGTACTTC.

V is TRBV13 and J is TRBJ1-6; D gene uncertain. Trimming stripped 4 bases from V and 9 bases from J, with 7 bases between. The CDR3 has 12 residues. Germline-derived CDR1 and CDR2 are PRHDT and FYEKMQ (reference sequence). CDR3 nucleotides: TGTGCCAGCAGCTCCCCTAGTTCACCCCTCCACTTT. This gives the protein CASSSPSSPLHF.

The chain combines TRBV7-2 with TRBJ2-4; 8 nucleotides match TRBD2. With V trimmed by 6 bases and J by 2 bases, 6 bases remained unmatched. This CDR3 is 15 amino acids long. The germline V gene has CDR1 SGHTA and CDR2 FQGNSA. CDR3 sequence: CASSHGGATKNIQYF. In nucleotides, the CDR3 is TGTGCCAGCAGTCACGGGGGGGCAACCAAAAACATTCAGTACTTC.

The V and J genes are TRBV30 and TRBJ1-5; the match to TRBD1 covers 10 bases. Germline CDR1 reads GTSNPN; CDR2 reads SVGIG (reference sequence). The CDR3 length is 15 residues. Losses at the gene ends were 0 bases for V and 4 bases for J; bases not matched to a gene: 3. In DNA, the CDR3 is TGTGCCTGGAGTGTGAGGGACAGGGGTAATCAGCCCCAGCATTTT. As protein: CAWSVRDRGNQPQHF.

The V and J genes are TRBV5-8 and TRBJ2-2; a possible D gene is TRBD1 (6 bases). CDR1 and CDR2 (germline): SGHTS, YDEGEE. With 0 bases removed from V and 6 bases from J, the gap between germline ends came to 18 bases. The CDR3 has 17 residues. The CDR3 spells CASSLAGPRGRAGELFF. For the CDR3, the DNA is TGTGCCAGCAGCTTGGCGGGCCCCAGGGGTCGGGCCGGGGAGCTGTTTTTT.

This chain uses TRBV5-1 with TRBJ2-1; 7 bases are a match to TRBD1. After removal of 4 bases from V and 8 bases from J, the junction contained 12 bases not matched to a gene. This CDR3 has 15 residues. Germline CDR1 reads SGHRS; CDR2 reads YFSETQ. CDR3: CASSPTGAVWDEQFF. The CDR3 DNA sequence: TGCGCCAGCAGCCCTACAGGGGCGGTTTGGGATGAGCAGTTCTTC.

This CDR3 reads CASRRQGSTDTQYF. The CDR3 DNA reads TGTGCCAGCAGAAGACAGGGGTCCACAGATACGCAGTATTTT. This chain links TRBV6-8 with TRBJ2-3; 8 bases match TRBD1. The V segment lost 6 bases and the J segment 2 bases; nucleotides outside the gene matches: 4. CDR3 length equals 14 residues. Germline CDR1 and CDR2: MNHGY and SAAAGT.

The J gene is TRBJ2-3, the V gene TRBV4-2; no firm D call. The V gene lost 0 bases and the J gene lost 3 bases, with 7 bases spanning the gap. Looked up from germline, CDR1 is LGHNA and CDR2 is YNFKEQ. There are 14 residues in the CDR3. The CDR3 DNA sequence: TGTGCCAGCAGCCAAGATTTCGGTACAGATACGCAGTATTTT. It is translated as CASSQDFGTDTQYF.

V is TRBV19 and J is TRBJ2-1; 10 positions match TRBD2. The CDR3 sequence is 16 residues long. V gave up 1 base and J gave up 8 bases; unmatched junction bases: 8. Germline V gives CDR1 LNHDA, CDR2 SQIVND (reference sequence). CDR3 nucleotides: TGTGCCAGTAGTATAGGACCCAGCGGGGGGGCGCATGAGCAGTTCTTC. The encoded protein is CASSIGPSGGAHEQFF.

This clone was seen more than once but under ten times. CDR3 residues: CASPSGMGTEAFF. DNA of the CDR3: TGTGCCAGCCCCTCAGGGATGGGAACTGAAGCTTTCTTT. This chain connects TRBV25-1 to TRBJ1-1; tentative D call: TRBD1 (5 bases). V was shortened by 8 bases and J by 5 bases, with 15 bases between the two germline ends. Germline CDR1 and CDR2: MGHDK and SYGVNS. The CDR3 totals 13 residues.

This chain joins TRBV4-2 and TRBJ1-6; D is undetermined. Germline CDR1 and CDR2: LGHNA and YNFKEQ. V was trimmed by 0 bases and J by 10 bases, leaving 16 bases between them. CDR3 size: 16 residues. The CDR3 reads CASSQDARSLGSPLHF. CDR3 DNA sequence: TGTGCCAGCAGCCAAGATGCCCGGTCCTTGGGCTCACCCCTCCACTTT.

The J gene is TRBJ2-7, the V gene TRBV2, with 9 nucleotides matching TRBD2. This CDR3 region has 21 residues. Per germline, CDR1 SNHLY and CDR2 FYNNEI. J lost 3 bases, V lost 0 bases, and 21 bases had no gene match. The CDR3 reads CASSEASPSGAPIPKHYEQYF. CDR3 nucleotide sequence: TGTGCCAGCAGTGAAGCCTCGCCTAGCGGGGCACCAATCCCCAAACACTACGAGCAGTACTTC.